The 26 T cell receptor beta chains reported below all come from one sample, sequenced in a study of cytotoxic CD8 clonotypes in ibrutinib-treated CLL. TCRdb's table, derived via immunoSEQ multiplex PCR, lists solely in-frame clones and lacks some. The table has 150,000 to 250,000 clones, 72% seen once. The sample in question was PBMCs, obtained after 24 months of ibrutinib treatment. The origin of the receptors is a human donor with chronic lymphocytic leukemia.

The chain carries TRBV13 and TRBJ2-7; 8 nucleotides agree with TRBD1. Germline trimming cut 4 bases from V and 0 bases from J; bases unmatched to any gene: 2. Germline V gene sequence: CDR1 PRHDT, CDR2 FYEKMQ (reference sequence). This CDR3 has 14 amino acids. CDR3 sequence (DNA): TGTGCCAGCAGCTGGACAGGGAGCTCCTACGAGCAGTACTTC. Protein sequence: CASSWTGSSYEQYF.

This clone came up once. V gene TRBV28 combines with J gene TRBJ1-2; 10 bases are shared with TRBD1. The CDR3 consists of 15 residues. Germline CDR1 is MDHEN and CDR2 is SYDVKM. After removal of 7 bases from V and 7 bases from J, the junction contained 12 bases not matched to a gene. CDR3: CASNGPGTGVFGYTF. DNA of the CDR3: TGTGCCAGCAATGGTCCCGGGACAGGGGTTTTTGGCTACACCTTC.

The chain links TRBV10-3 to TRBJ2-1; TRBD2 might be the D (6 bases). This CDR3 has 16 residues. Trimming pared 6 bases from V and 0 bases from J, leaving 15 bases between. Germline V gene data show CDR1 as ENHRY and CDR2 as SYGVKD. CDR3 bases: TGTGCCATCAGCTTGGGACTTCGCCTCTCCTACAATGAGCAGTTCTTC. Amino acid sequence: CAISLGLRLSYNEQFF.

This clone was seen once. The rearrangement links TRBV30 to TRBJ2-1; a weak D match, TRBD2 (5 bases). The CDR3 spans 16 residues. The V and J ends lost 0 bases and 3 bases respectively, with 15 bases between them. CDR1 is GTSNPN and CDR2 is SVGIG in the germline V gene (reference sequence). The CDR3 bases are TGTGCCTGGAGTGTACGAAGTGGGAGCATCTACAATGAGCAGTTCTTC. Its translation: CAWSVRSGSIYNEQFF.

The chain employs TRBV7-3 and TRBJ2-5; TRBD1 matches 8 bases. V dropped 5 bases and J dropped 5; count of bases not matched to a gene: 10. The germline V gene encodes CDR1 SGHTA and CDR2 FQGTGA. The CDR3 totals 15 residues. The CDR3 DNA reads TGTGCCAGCAGCACCCAGGGGGCCCTTGGGGAGACCCAGTACTTC. Amino acid sequence: CASSTQGALGETQYF. Combining the CDR3 with reference TRBV7-3 and TRBJ2-5 gives the whole variable domain GAGVSQTPSNKVTEKGKYVELRCDPISGHTALYWYRQSLGQGPEFLIYFQGTGAADDSGLPNDRFFAVRPEGSVSTLKIQRTERGDSAVYLCASSTQGALGETQYFGPGTRLLVL.

The chain has TRBV7-9 and TRBJ2-3, with no clear D. V was cut by 1 base and J by 4 bases, with 6 bases left in between. The CDR3 sequence is 13 residues long. Germline CDR1 is SEHNR and CDR2 is FQNEAQ (reference sequence). CDR3 nucleotide sequence: TGTGCCAGCAGCTTAGGGGCGTCAGATACGCAGTATTTT. Translation: CASSLGASDTQYF.

The V gene is TRBV15, the J gene TRBJ2-7, with D unresolved. CDR1 is LNHNV and CDR2 is YYDKDF in the germline V gene (reference sequence). The CDR3 spans 13 residues. The V gene lost 2 bases and the J gene lost 6 bases, with 11 bases spanning the gap. The DNA of the CDR3 is TGTGCCACCAGCAGACTTCGTCTCTCCGAGCAGTACTTC. Its protein is CATSRLRLSEQYF.

This clone appeared once. V is TRBV11-2 and J is TRBJ2-7; 8 bases agree with TRBD1. V shed 1 base, J shed 4 bases, and the junction held 3 bases outside the gene matches. The length of the CDR3 is 14 residues. CDR1 and CDR2 from the germline V gene are SGHAT and FQNNGV. Here the CDR3 DNA reads TGTGCCAGCAGCTTAGGCAGGGGGCCATACGAGCAGTACTTC. Its translation: CASSLGRGPYEQYF.

The rearrangement uses TRBV6-5 and TRBJ2-2, with TRBD1 matching 9 bases. This CDR3 is 16 amino acids long. The V segment lost 4 bases and the J segment 7 bases; nucleotides outside the gene matches: 10. Germline V gene data show CDR1 as MNHEY and CDR2 as SVGAGI. The CDR3 protein is CASSSPGTGFVGELFF. The CDR3 DNA sequence: TGTGCCAGCAGTTCTCCCGGGACAGGGTTCGTCGGGGAGCTGTTTTTT.

The CDR3 spells CASSLSNGLAVYEQYF. The CDR3 bases are TGTGCCAGCAGTTTAAGTAACGGACTAGCGGTTTACGAGCAGTACTTC. This chain connects TRBV28 to TRBJ2-7; 10 bases agree with TRBD2. The CDR3 spans 16 residues. The trim removed 2 bases at V and 4 bases at J, leaving 8 bases unmatched. Per the germline V gene, CDR1 is MDHEN and CDR2 is SYDVKM.

The gene calls are TRBV9 and TRBJ1-2; unclear D gene. The CDR3 contains 13 residues. Germline CDR1 reads SGDLS; CDR2 reads YYNGEE. Trimming pared 0 bases from V and 3 bases from J, leaving 6 bases between. CDR3 region: CASSVAMDYGYTF. The CDR3 nucleotides read TGTGCCAGCAGCGTAGCTATGGACTATGGCTACACCTTC.

The chain joins TRBV4-1 to TRBJ2-7; no firm D call. Germline V gives CDR1 MGHRA, CDR2 YSYEKL. The germline V and J ends were trimmed by 1 base and 4 bases, with 8 bases remaining between them. The CDR3 runs 13 residues. CDR3 sequence reads: CASSQGAVYEQYF. In nucleotides, the CDR3 is TGCGCCAGCAGCCAAGGTGCGGTTTACGAGCAGTACTTC.

J is TRBJ2-1 and V is TRBV30, with a possible D match to TRBD2 (5 bases). With 0 bases removed from V and 4 bases from J, the gap between germline ends came to 13 bases. Germline V gene data show CDR1 as GTSNPN and CDR2 as SVGIG (reference sequence). The CDR3 length is 15 residues. The CDR3 loop is CAWSVPQRSYNEQFF. The CDR3 DNA is TGTGCCTGGAGTGTACCACAGCGGAGTTACAATGAGCAGTTCTTC. Complete variable domain (other parts from reference TRBV30 and TRBJ2-1): SQTIHQWPATLVQPVGSPLSLECTVEGTSNPNLYWYRQAAGRGLQLLFYSVGIGQISSEVPQNLSASRPQDRQFILSSKKLLLSDSGFYLCAWSVPQRSYNEQFFGPGTRLTVL.

This chain uses TRBV4-1 with TRBJ2-7, with TRBD1 identical over 7 bases. The CDR3 length is 14 residues. V trimming: 1 base; J trimming: 5 bases; junction bases outside the gene matches: 5. Germline CDR1 and CDR2: MGHRA and YSYEKL. Here the CDR3 DNA reads TGCGCCAGCAGCCAAGGACAGGGAATGAACGAGCAGTACTTC. Translated: CASSQGQGMNEQYF.

Only a few counts were recorded for this clone. This rearrangement joins TRBV9 to TRBJ1-2, with a weak D call TRBD1 (6 bases). V lost 1 base and J 12 bases, leaving 16 bases between the germline ends. Looked up from germline, CDR1 is SGDLS and CDR2 is YYNGEE. The CDR3 has 13 residues. CDR3 DNA: TGTGCCAGCAGCGTACCGGGGGCAGGAGATCACACCTTC. Protein: CASSVPGAGDHTF.

The chain has TRBV19 and TRBJ2-3, with unresolved D. V gave up 7 bases and J gave up 4 bases, with 12 bases separating them. Germline CDR1 and CDR2: LNHDA and SQIVND (reference sequence). This CDR3 contains 13 residues. CDR3: CASNFGFSDTQYF. The DNA of the CDR3 is TGTGCCAGTAACTTTGGCTTTTCAGATACGCAGTATTTT.

This clone appeared once. The CDR3 nucleotides are TGTGCCAGCAGCGGGGGACAGGCCCGCAATCAGCCCCAGCATTTT. This encodes CASSGGQARNQPQHF. The chain recombines TRBV2 with TRBJ1-5, with 8 bases aligning to TRBD1. V gave up 6 bases and J gave up 2 bases; unmatched junction bases: 6. The CDR3 is made up of 15 amino acids. The germline V gene encodes CDR1 SNHLY and CDR2 FYNNEI.

The V call is TRBV6-1, the J call TRBJ2-7; possibly TRBD1 or TRBD2 for D (6 bases each). The CDR3 extends over 13 amino acids. V lost 8 bases, J lost 4 bases, and 15 bases lay in between. Germline V lookup: CDR1 MNHNS, CDR2 SASEGT. CDR3 amino acids: CASWYGGNYEQYF. The DNA for the CDR3 is TGTGCCAGCTGGTACGGGGGCAATTACGAGCAGTACTTC.

The chain combines TRBV5-1 with TRBJ1-3; D is ambiguous. Looked up from germline, CDR1 is SGHRS and CDR2 is YFSETQ. The CDR3 extends over 15 amino acids. Trimming removed 0 bases from V and 3 bases from J, with 10 bases in between. The CDR3: CASSLEQLNGNTIYF. The CDR3 nucleotides read TGCGCCAGCAGCTTGGAACAGCTAAATGGAAACACCATATATTTT. The full variable domain, completed using reference TRBV5-1 and TRBJ1-3, is KAGVTQTPRYLIKTRGQQVTLSCSPISGHRSVSWYQQTPGQGLQFLFEYFSETQRNKGNFPGRFSGRQFSNSRSEMNVSTLELGDSALYLCASSLEQLNGNTIYFGEGSWLTVV.

This clone was detected a few times. J is TRBJ1-1 and V is TRBV6-4, with a tentative D call TRBD1 (6 bases). This CDR3 spans 13 amino acids. CDR1 is MRHNA and CDR2 is SNTAGT in the germline V gene. Trimming shortened V by 3 bases and J by 3 bases, and 8 bases separated the two germline ends. Written as DNA, the CDR3 is TGTGCCAGCAGTGAACAGGGAGACACTGAAGCTTTCTTT. Protein product: CASSEQGDTEAFF.

CDR3 in amino acids: CASSPSWGNTGELFF. In DNA form, the CDR3 reads TGTGCCAGCAGCCCTTCGTGGGGTAACACCGGGGAGCTGTTTTTT. The chain couples TRBV28 to TRBJ2-2; unclear D gene. The length of the CDR3 is 15 residues. V lost 6 bases and J lost 2, with 13 bases in between. The V gene's germline CDR1 is MDHEN and CDR2 SYDVKM.

The J gene is TRBJ1-2, the V gene TRBV11-2, with TRBD1 identical over 10 bases. Per the germline V gene, CDR1 is SGHAT and CDR2 is FQNNGV. J gave up 4 bases and V 4 bases, and 9 bases lay outside the gene matches. The CDR3 length is 16 residues. The CDR3: CASSSRTGGEGYGYTF. Here the CDR3 DNA reads TGTGCCAGCAGCTCCCGGACAGGGGGTGAGGGCTATGGCTACACCTTC.

V is TRBV4-3 and J is TRBJ1-2, with TRBD1 as a possible D gene (6 bases). V was clipped by 4 bases and J by 4 bases, with 16 bases between them. The CDR3 is 15 residues long. Per germline, CDR1 LGHNA and CDR2 YSLEER. This CDR3 is CASSLDSRGSYGYTF. In DNA, the CDR3 is TGCGCCAGCAGCCTCGACTCCAGGGGAAGCTATGGCTACACCTTC.

This clone occurred once. The V call is TRBV5-1, the J call TRBJ2-3; 7 positions match TRBD2. Unmatched junction bases numbered 5, after V lost 3 bases and J lost 1 base. Germline V gene data show CDR1 as SGHRS and CDR2 as YFSETQ. The CDR3 loop spans 15 amino acids. The CDR3 sequence is CASSSKRERTDTQYF. CDR3 nucleotides: TGCGCCAGCAGCTCTAAGCGGGAACGCACAGATACGCAGTATTTT.

The rearrangement links TRBV5-6 to TRBJ1-1; D unresolved. V was cut by 4 bases and J by 3 bases, with 10 bases left in between. The CDR3 is 13 residues long. Per germline, CDR1 SGHDT and CDR2 YYEEEE. In nucleotides, the CDR3 is TGTGCCAGCAGCCCCGAGCGTTACACTGAAGCTTTCTTT. This encodes CASSPERYTEAFF.

V gene TRBV5-5 combines with J gene TRBJ2-6; D call uncertain. The V and J ends lost 5 bases and 1 base respectively, with 10 bases between them. Germline CDR1 and CDR2: SGHKS and YYEKEE (reference sequence). The CDR3 consists of 15 residues. The CDR3 nucleotides are TGTGCCAGCAGGCATACAATTTCTGGGGCCAACGTCCTGACTTTC. This codes for CASRHTISGANVLTF.